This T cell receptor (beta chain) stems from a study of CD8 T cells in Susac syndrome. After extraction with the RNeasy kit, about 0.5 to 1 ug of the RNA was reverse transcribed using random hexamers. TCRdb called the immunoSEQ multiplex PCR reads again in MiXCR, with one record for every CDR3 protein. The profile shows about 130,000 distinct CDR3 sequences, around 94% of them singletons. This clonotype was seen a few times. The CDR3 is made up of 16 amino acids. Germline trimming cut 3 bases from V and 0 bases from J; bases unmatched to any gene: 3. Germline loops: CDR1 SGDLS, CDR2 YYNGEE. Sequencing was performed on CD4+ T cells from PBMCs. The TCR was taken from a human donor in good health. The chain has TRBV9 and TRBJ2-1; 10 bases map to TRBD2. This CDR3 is CASSGLAGSSYNEQFF. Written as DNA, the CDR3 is TGTGCCAGCAGCGGACTAGCGGGTAGCTCCTACAATGAGCAGTTCTTC.